Given below is one T cell receptor (beta chain) in context. This clonotype was counted ten times or more. This receptor's antigen is unknown. No base-level quality is on record; no much larger clone is a single base apart. The library came from multiplex PCR. TCRdb lists the instrument as Illumina HiSeq 4000. TCR beta libraries were built with iRepertoire HTBI primers and Arm-PCR amplification of CDR3 regions. Before sequencing, the PCR products underwent gel purification. Under the source paper's analysis protocol: Gene usage analysis of CDR3 amino acid clonotypes used the approximately 56 TRBV and 12 to 15 TRBJ segments found across samples. COPE and FqMerger were used to merge the filtered high-quality paired reads into contigs. BLAST was used to align contigs to IMGT TRBV, TRBD and TRBJ reference genes, and CDR3 was defined according to IMGT. Any clonotype with a frequency above 0.1% was counted as a highly expanded clone. Repertoire diversity was measured by Shannon entropy, and V-J evenness by the Gini coefficient. Public clonotypes were defined as clonotypes shared by more than one individual. The raw public reads went through TCRdb reprocessing: fastp at Q25, MiXCR clone calling, in-frame beta chains kept. CDR3 protein duplicates are merged, each entry listing the most common genes and DNA. TCRdb, not the original authors, processed these V and J calls. Recorded for this sample are around 450,000 distinct CDR3 sequences; approximately 16% of them occurred a single time. The ten top clones hold approximately 7.6% of the sample.

The time point label corresponds to: newly diagnosed GD, antithyroid drugs for less than 3 months. For both TCR sequencing and RNA sequencing, RNA was extracted from PBMCs in TRIzol. The diagnosis of Graves' disease was made according to American Thyroid Association guidelines. Patients were recruited from an endocrinology department in Xi'an, China. From each patient, roughly 9 milliliters of peripheral blood was collected into an EDTA anticoagulant tube. Ficoll Paque Plus density gradient separation was used to isolate PBMCs, and no further T cell sorting was done. An Agilent 2100 Bioanalyzer and agarose gel were used to assess RNA quality, and a NanoDrop 2000 was used to measure RNA concentration. This sample is part of a study of regulatory T cells in long-lasting Graves disease (dated by TCRdb to the early 2020s). As for the study more broadly: Patients with newly diagnosed Graves' disease had been on antithyroid drugs for under 3 months. The study took place in China and was registered as a clinical trial. Peripheral blood TCR sequencing and RNA sequencing compared persistent Graves' disease patients with newly diagnosed Graves' disease patients. A total of around 35 samples were covered by TCR sequencing, comprising some 13 persistent and roughly 20 newly diagnosed Graves' disease patients.

The full study reports these points: Because the primary lesion, thyroid tissue, could not be accessed, the study looked at peripheral blood alone. Patients with persistent disease shared more public clonotypes (about 3,000) than newly diagnosed patients did (roughly 970). Persistent disease showed preferential use of TRBV28, TRBJ1-2 and TRBJ2-5, whereas newly diagnosed disease favored TRBV20-1 and TRBJ2-1. Sequencing and analysis were limited to the TCR beta chain. The small sample size was acknowledged by the authors as a limitation that may reduce accuracy. Lower TCR Shannon entropy and fewer highly expanded clones were observed in persistent Graves' disease patients than in newly diagnosed patients, which suggested clonal expansion.

From the germline V gene, CDR1 is ENHRY and CDR2 is SYGVKD. Taken from cysteine to phenylalanine, the CDR3 has 12 residues. Kept here is only the CDR3 DNA, which spans 36 bases and is read in frame from base 1. V sheds 4 bases and J sheds 9 bases, leaving 10 bases between their ends. Another study also made use of these data, one on T cells in Graves' hyperthyroidism and ophthalmopathy. Drawing on the second study: Stable Graves' hyperthyroidism was defined as the absence of progression to ophthalmopathy over 18 months of follow-up. Hyperthyroidism patients were newly diagnosed, with disease duration under 2 months, and aged 18 to 65 years. The study excluded patients with uncontrolled infections, other autoimmune diseases, pregnancy or lactation. Diagnoses were based on clinical symptoms, serum thyroxine and TRAb, thyroid ultrasound and orbital computed tomography. The first round of RT-PCR for the TCR CDR3 was performed with the HTBI primer set and the Qiagen OneStep RT-PCR kit. Blood samples also contained most of the expanded thyroid clonotypes (frequency above 0.001), which suggests that blood repertoires may reflect thyroid immune responses. Ophthalmopathy was separated from stable hyperthyroidism by a 13 V-J signature model, with roughly 88% sensitivity and about 81% specificity obtained in cross-validation and 80%/75% obtained in testing. In validation, progression to ophthalmopathy was predicted by the model with more than 65% sensitivity and approximately 78% specificity, a median of approximately 7.1 months before onset. A discovery cohort of 95 to 100 patients, approximately 45 with Graves' ophthalmopathy and 55 to 65 with stable Graves' hyperthyroidism, was used to find distinguishing TCR V-J signatures. Prospective prediction of ophthalmopathy was tested in an independent validation cohort consisting of some 18 hyperthyroidism patients and over 15 patients who later progressed to ophthalmopathy. For training and testing, the 100 or so patients in the discovery cohort were randomly divided in a 7:3 ratio. The study also compared thyroid tissue and blood T-cell repertoires from about six Graves' hyperthyroidism patients. Once sampling was done, hyperthyroidism patients were given methimazole at a starting dose of 30 mg daily, whereas ophthalmopathy patients were given high-dose intravenous methylprednisolone. Libraries were constructed in a second round of multiplex PCR, after which size selection and purification were performed. Sequencing of the libraries was done on an Illumina HiSeq2000 using paired-end 100 bp reads. SOAPnuke was used to process the raw data, throwing out any read that contained adapters or uncalled bases, had a mean Phred below 15, or lacked an exact constant-primer or identifier match. COPE v1.2.5 was used to merge high-quality paired reads, and clonotypes were defined as unique nucleotide sequences. MiTCR v1.1 was used to align the clonotypes against IMGT TRBV, TRBD and TRBJ reference segments. The analysis was restricted to V-J combinations with a frequency above 0.0001, which together covered about 99% of the repertoires. The TCS score was defined as the ratio of F50 (clonal expansion) to E x V (chaos), calculated using BLOSUM62-based TCRdist between CDR3 peptides within each V-J. Welch's t-statistics and random forest reduced some 510 V-J features to roughly 13, which were used in a naive Bayes classifier (R e1071). Sample size was not statistically predetermined, and blinding of investigators to group allocation was not performed. TCR Vbeta CDR3 sequencing of some 140 peripheral blood samples (over 40 ophthalmopathy, 75 to 85 hyperthyroidism and roughly 17 progressor patients) is reported in the paper.

The receptor chain draws on TRBV10-3 and TRBJ1-5, with no D gene named confidently. The sequence was obtained from a woman aged 40-49 years with Graves disease. Donor details come from another sample of the same person, matched by shared clones. This specimen was peripheral blood mononuclear cells (PBMCs), taken at new diagnosis, from a patient treated with antithyroid drugs. The CDR3 reads as follows: CAISGEGRPQHF. At the DNA level, the sequence is TGTGCCATCAGTGGAGAAGGACGGCCCCAGCATTTT.